This entry lists 20 T cell receptor beta chains sequenced from one sample in a study of T cells in Graves' hyperthyroidism and ophthalmopathy. The CDR3 regions of TCR beta were amplified from RNA transcripts. HTBI primers were used for first-round RT-PCR of the TCR CDR3. TCRdb re-analysed the multiplex PCR reads in MiXCR, keeping a single row per CDR3 protein. The table includes around 520,000 distinct CDR3 sequences, around 14% detected once. Sequenced material: blood. These receptors all come from a woman in her late teens or twenties with Graves' hyperthyroidism.

This clonotype was counted at least ten times. An end of the junction does not agree with germline; a read error may underlie this. The chain links TRBV20-1 to TRBJ1-1; 9 positions agree with TRBD1. The CDR3 has 18 residues. From germline, CDR1 is DFQATT and CDR2 SNEGSKA (reference sequence). Here the CDR3 reads CSAVQGAFLIGTNAEAFF. The CDR3 nucleotides read TGCAGTGCTGTACAGGGGGCCTTCCTAATAGGGACGAACGCTGAAGCTTTCTTT.

This clonotype has a count of ten or more. The chain combines TRBV27 with TRBJ2-1; 14 nucleotides line up with TRBD2. CDR1 is MNHEY and CDR2 is SMNVEV in the germline V gene (reference sequence). This CDR3 region has 13 residues. The J segment lost 13 bases and the V segment lost 4 bases, leaving 3 bases of the junction unmatched. This CDR3 is CASSWGLAGAQFF. The CDR3 DNA is TGTGCCAGCAGTTGGGGACTAGCGGGAGCCCAGTTCTTC.

This clonotype was counted many times. This chain uses TRBV12-3 or TRBV12-4 with TRBJ2-5; no clear D gene. The CDR3 runs 14 residues. V was clipped by 7 bases and J by 1 base, with 13 bases between them. CDR3: CASTLEPSQETQYF. The CDR3 DNA sequence: TGTGCCAGCACCCTGGAGCCGTCCCAAGAGACCCAGTACTTC.

The rearrangement uses TRBV19 and TRBJ1-1; D uncertain. CDR1 and CDR2 from the germline V gene are LNHDA and SQIVND (reference sequence). The CDR3 is 12 amino acids. Trimming shortened V by 8 bases and J by 1 base, and 8 bases separated the two germline ends. The CDR3 nucleotides are TGTGCCAGTGTCGAGGGGAACACTGAAGCTTTCTTT. It codes for CASVEGNTEAFF.

V gene TRBV14 combines with J gene TRBJ1-2; D is ambiguous. The germline V gene encodes CDR1 SGHDN and CDR2 FVKESK. This CDR3 spans 12 amino acids. The V gene lost 3 bases and the J gene lost 7 bases, with 9 bases spanning the gap. Here the CDR3 reads CASSQTVCGYTF. The CDR3 bases are TGTGCCAGCAGCCAGACGGTCTGTGGCTACACCTTC.

V gene TRBV29-1 combines with J gene TRBJ1-1; D possibly corresponds to TRBD1 (5 bases). The CDR3 is made up of 14 amino acids. V gave up 6 bases and J gave up 0 bases, with 14 bases separating them. Per germline, CDR1 SQVTM and CDR2 ANQGSEA. Here the CDR3 DNA reads TGCAGCGTCAACAGGATTAACATGAACACTGAAGCTTTCTTT. Its translation: CSVNRINMNTEAFF.

This clonotype was picked up many times. The V gene is TRBV5-1, the J gene TRBJ2-1; D is undetermined. Germline CDR1 is SGHRS and CDR2 is YFSETQ. The CDR3 sequence is 16 residues long. The germline V and J ends were trimmed by 0 bases and 2 bases, with 12 bases remaining between them. CDR3 region: CASSLEPGRTYNEQFF. As DNA, the CDR3 is TGCGCCAGCAGCTTGGAACCGGGCCGTACCTACAATGAGCAGTTCTTC.

The gene calls are TRBV9 and TRBJ2-2, with 10 bases lining up with TRBD2. CDR3 size: 17 residues. The V and J ends lost 3 bases and 1 base, in that order; junction bases with no gene match: 6. The germline V gene encodes CDR1 SGDLS and CDR2 YYNGEE. For the CDR3, the DNA is TGTGCCAGCAGCGCGCCTCCTAGCGGGAGGAACACCGGGGAGCTGTTTTTT. This encodes CASSAPPSGRNTGELFF.

This clonotype was observed a few times. J is TRBJ2-7 and V is TRBV9; D could derive from TRBD1 or TRBD2 (6 bases each). V lost 3 bases and J lost 2, with 12 bases in between. Germline CDR1 is SGDLS and CDR2 is YYNGEE. The CDR3 contains 14 residues. CDR3 in DNA: TGTGCCAGCAGCGCTGCGGGACAAACCTACGAGCAGTACTTC. Amino acids: CASSAAGQTYEQYF.

This clonotype appeared a few times. V is TRBV7-9 and J is TRBJ1-2, with no clear D. Trimming shortened V by 3 bases and J by 8 bases, and 16 bases separated the two germline ends. This CDR3 region has 14 residues. The V gene's germline CDR1 is SEHNR and CDR2 FQNEAQ (reference sequence). The DNA of the CDR3 is TGTGCCAGCAGCTTTCAGGTGGTAGCGGGGGGCTACACCTTC. Translating it yields CASSFQVVAGGYTF.

The chain uses TRBV30 and TRBJ1-2; D uncertain. The ends were cut back, 3 bases at V and 8 bases at J, with 13 bases in the middle. CDR1 and CDR2 (germline): GTSNPN, SVGIG (reference sequence). The CDR3 totals 12 residues. CDR3 nucleotide sequence: TGTGCCTGGAGGGGTGTAGAGTGGGGCTACACCTTC. It yields the protein CAWRGVEWGYTF.

As DNA, the CDR3 is TGTGCCAGCAGCCTTCCCGGGACTAGCGGAACGAACACCGGGGAGCTGTTTTTT. Protein product: CASSLPGTSGTNTGELFF. The chain carries TRBV7-2 and TRBJ2-2; TRBD2 aligns across 11 bases. V dropped 5 bases and J dropped 0; count of bases not matched to a gene: 8. Germline V lookup: CDR1 SGHTA, CDR2 FQGNSA. This CDR3 has 18 residues.

The chain links TRBV5-4 to TRBJ2-7; tentatively, D is TRBD2 (5 bases). The V end was cut by 0 bases, the J end by 0 bases, with 10 bases between. Germline-derived CDR1 and CDR2 are SGHNT and YYREEE (reference sequence). This CDR3 region has 15 residues. Here the CDR3 reads CASSLEAASSYEQYF. In nucleotides, the CDR3 is TGTGCCAGCAGCTTGGAAGCGGCCAGCTCCTACGAGCAGTACTTC.

V gene TRBV7-7 combines with J gene TRBJ2-2, with 8 positions matching TRBD2. CDR3 size: 15 residues. Per germline, CDR1 SSHAT and CDR2 FNYEAQ (reference sequence). J was trimmed by 7 bases and V by 1 base; bases with no gene match: 5. The CDR3 reads CASSLGAGVGGELFF. DNA for the CDR3: TGTGCCAGCAGCTTAGGAGCGGGAGTCGGCGGGGAGCTGTTTTTT.

This sequence joins TRBV3-1 and TRBJ2-3, with a possible D match to TRBD1 (6 bases). Trimming cost V 4 bases and J 11 bases, with 13 bases left between them. The CDR3 runs 12 residues. Germline V gene sequence: CDR1 LGHDT, CDR2 YNNKEL (reference sequence). The CDR3 region is CASSRQEWRQYF. The CDR3 nucleotides read TGTGCCAGCAGCCGACAGGAATGGAGGCAGTATTTT.

Here the CDR3 reads CASSHYREVAEAFF. In nucleotides, the CDR3 is TGTGCCAGCAGTCACTACAGGGAGGTGGCTGAAGCTTTCTTT. The chain uses TRBV6-5 and TRBJ1-1, with D perhaps matching TRBD1 (6 bases). Germline V lookup: CDR1 MNHEY, CDR2 SVGAGI. This CDR3 has 14 residues. Trimming stripped 5 bases from V and 6 bases from J, with 16 bases between.

This clonotype was seen repeatedly, ten times or more. This chain's CDR3 is CSATSPGMTYEQYF. Written as DNA, the CDR3 is TGCAGTGCTACATCCCCAGGGATGACCTACGAGCAGTACTTC. The chain employs TRBV20-1 and TRBJ2-7; maybe TRBD1 (5 bases). The CDR3 runs to 14 residues. Germline V CDR1 and CDR2: DFQATT, SNEGSKA (reference sequence). V lost 4 bases and J 2 bases, leaving 15 bases between the germline ends.

This clonotype was recorded at least ten times. The rearrangement links TRBV7-3 to TRBJ2-5; TRBD2 matches at 10 bases. The CDR3 consists of 14 residues. CDR1 and CDR2 from the germline V gene are SGHTA and FQGTGA. V was pared by 3 bases and J by 3 bases, with 1 base of the junction left unmatched. CDR3 sequence reads: CASSLSGGEETQYF. In DNA, the CDR3 is TGTGCCAGCAGCTTGAGCGGGGGGGAAGAGACCCAGTACTTC. Full variable domain (outside the CDR3, taken from reference TRBV7-3 and TRBJ2-5): GAGVSQTPSNKVTEKGKYVELRCDPISGHTALYWYRQSLGQGPEFLIYFQGTGAADDSGLPNDRFFAVRPEGSVSTLKIQRTERGDSAVYLCASSLSGGEETQYFGPGTRLLVL.

This clonotype was counted at least ten times. The genes are TRBV12-5 and TRBJ1-1; D not certain. The ends were cut back, 6 bases at V and 4 bases at J, with 15 bases in the middle. CDR1 and CDR2 from the germline V gene are LGHNT and FRNRAP. The CDR3 has 14 residues. The CDR3 is CASGPNLPGTEAFF. In DNA form, the CDR3 reads TGTGCTAGTGGCCCCAATTTACCGGGCACTGAAGCTTTCTTT.

In this sample, this clonotype turned up many times. The V and J genes are TRBV29-1 and TRBJ2-1, with TRBD1 matching 10 bases. Germline V CDR1 and CDR2: SQVTM, ANQGSEA. This CDR3 has 16 residues. J was trimmed by 8 bases and V by 1 base; bases with no gene match: 11. The CDR3, as DNA: TGCAGCGTTGAAGGCGAAGGACAGGGGGAGGTAGATGAGCAGTTCTTC. Translation: CSVEGEGQGEVDEQFF.